The clone carrying this TCR beta chain came up a few times. Its antigen is undetermined. This sample was included in a study of early T cells in non-severe SARS-CoV-2 infection. Study-level information: The authors sequenced bulk RNA from unsorted whole blood, leaving chains unpaired.

Study-level findings and limits: Lookups in VDJdb leaned toward anti-spike CD8 responses and missed private and CD4 specificities.

cDNA molecules, individually, were tagged with unique molecular identifiers. TCRdb ran MiXCR on the 5' RACE reads and lists one entry per CDR3 protein. This table has about 71,000 distinct CDR3 sequences, 12% appearing once. Trimming stripped 3 bases from V and 2 bases from J, with 19 bases between. Germline V gives CDR1 SEHNR, CDR2 FQNEAQ (reference sequence). This CDR3 is built from 17 residues. This chain joins TRBV7-9 and TRBJ2-5, with D perhaps TRBD1 or TRBD2 (6 bases each). The TCR comes from an adult who was a healthcare worker with PCR-confirmed SARS-CoV-2 infection or an uninfected control (not recorded which). The material sequenced was whole blood, taken at baseline. The CDR3 region has the DNA TGTGCCAGCAGCTTGGAAGGGACGGGGGCAGAACAAGAGACCCAGTACTTC. It yields the protein CASSLEGTGAEQETQYF.